The clone carrying this TCR beta chain was recorded at least ten times. Antigen: not known. One end of the junction is discordant with germline, which a read error may explain. This record belongs to a study of early T cells in non-severe SARS-CoV-2 infection. Study in general: Chains stayed unpaired after sequencing of bulk RNA from unsorted whole blood. General study points: Missing private and CD4 specificities, VDJdb matching favored anti-spike CD8 responses.

The CDR3 spans 15 residues. CDR1 is SSHAT, CDR2 FNYEAQ, per germline (reference sequence). TCRdb passed the 5' RACE reads through MiXCR, listing each CDR3 protein once. This table has approximately 34,000 distinct CDR3 sequences, about 5.3% appearing once. The sequencing used whole blood, collected at baseline. This receptor was obtained from an adult who was a healthcare worker with PCR-confirmed SARS-CoV-2 infection or an uninfected control (not recorded which). The rearrangement joins TRBV7-7 to TRBJ2-5; 7 nucleotides match TRBD1. The CDR3 DNA reads TGTGCTAGCAGCGTGCGCGCAAGGGGGCAGGGGACCCAGTACTTC. This sequence encodes CASSVRARGQGTQYF.